This TCR beta chain derives from a study of cytomegalovirus exposure and HLA in healthy donors. Points from the study as a whole: A later analysis reported that several of the most significant clusters appeared to be linked to common viral pathogens, among them Epstein-Barr virus. Most likely, a cluster of highly shared sequence variants arose as a sequencing artifact. The study designated roughly 160 TCR beta chains cytomegalovirus-associated.

As for this clone: Its antigen is currently unknown.

This PCR relied on a set of 60 Vbeta primers and 13 Jbeta primers. Only in-frame clones appear in the TCRdb table, and some are missing; sequencing was by immunoSEQ multiplex PCR. The sample gives 130,000 to 150,000 clones, more than 75% of which show up once; 2% to 2.5% is in the top ten. The CDR3 has 14 residues. V dropped 3 bases and J dropped 3 bases, with 12 bases sitting between them. The germline V gene has CDR1 LGHNA and CDR2 YSLEER. Each donor's status was that of a healthy bone marrow donor. The rearrangement links TRBV4-3 to TRBJ2-7, with unresolved D. This clonotype was obtained from a woman between 18 and 29 years old in good health and CMV-seropositive. The specimen was PBMCs. The CDR3 nucleotides are TGCGCCAGCAGCCAGGCGGCTGGCCTCTACGAGCAGTACTTC. Encoded protein: CASSQAAGLYEQYF.